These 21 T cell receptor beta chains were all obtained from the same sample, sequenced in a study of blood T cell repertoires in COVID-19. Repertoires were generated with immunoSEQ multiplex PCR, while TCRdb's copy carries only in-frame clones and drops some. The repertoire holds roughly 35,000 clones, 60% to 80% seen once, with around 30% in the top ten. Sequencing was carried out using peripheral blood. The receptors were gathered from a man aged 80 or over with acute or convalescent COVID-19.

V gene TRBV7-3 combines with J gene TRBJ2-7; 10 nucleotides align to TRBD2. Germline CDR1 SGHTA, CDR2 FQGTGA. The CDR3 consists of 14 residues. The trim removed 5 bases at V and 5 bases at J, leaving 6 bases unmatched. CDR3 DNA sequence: TGTGCCAGCAGCATCCTAGCGGGGGACGACGAGCAGTACTTC. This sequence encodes CASSILAGDDEQYF.

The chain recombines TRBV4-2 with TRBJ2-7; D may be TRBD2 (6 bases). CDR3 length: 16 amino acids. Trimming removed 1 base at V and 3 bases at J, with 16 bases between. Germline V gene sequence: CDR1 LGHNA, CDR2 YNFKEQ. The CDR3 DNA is TGTGCCAGCAGCCAAGCTGGCGGGGTGAGGGTCTACGAGCAGTACTTC. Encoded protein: CASSQAGGVRVYEQYF.

In DNA form, the CDR3 reads TGCGCCAGCAGCCCAGGATCAGGGGGCACTAATGAAAAACTGTTTTTT. Translated: CASSPGSGGTNEKLFF. This chain connects TRBV4-1 to TRBJ1-4; 8 bases are shared with TRBD1. CDR1 and CDR2 from the germline V gene are MGHRA and YSYEKL. V lost 4 bases to trimming and J lost 2 bases; unmatched junction nucleotides: 6. This CDR3 has 16 amino acids.

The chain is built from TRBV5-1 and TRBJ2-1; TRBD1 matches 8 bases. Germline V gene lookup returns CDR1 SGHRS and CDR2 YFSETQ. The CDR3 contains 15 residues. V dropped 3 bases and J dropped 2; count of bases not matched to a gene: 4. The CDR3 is CASSSDRAAYNEQFF. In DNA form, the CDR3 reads TGCGCCAGCAGCTCGGACAGGGCGGCCTACAATGAGCAGTTCTTC.

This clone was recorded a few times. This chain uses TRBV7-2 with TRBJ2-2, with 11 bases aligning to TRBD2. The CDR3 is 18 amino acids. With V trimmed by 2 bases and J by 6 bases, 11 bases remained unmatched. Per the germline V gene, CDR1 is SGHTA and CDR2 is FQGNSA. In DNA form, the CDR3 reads TGTGCCAGCAGCTTAACCAGGATAGCGGGAGGGATACCCGGGGAGCTGTTTTTT. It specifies CASSLTRIAGGIPGELFF.

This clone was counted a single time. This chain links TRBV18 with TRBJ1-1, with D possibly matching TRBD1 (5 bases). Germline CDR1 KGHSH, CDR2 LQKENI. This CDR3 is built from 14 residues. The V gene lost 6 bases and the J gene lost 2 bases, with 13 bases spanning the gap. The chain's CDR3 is CASSRTGANTEAFF. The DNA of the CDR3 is TGTGCCAGCTCCCGTACAGGAGCCAACACTGAAGCTTTCTTT.

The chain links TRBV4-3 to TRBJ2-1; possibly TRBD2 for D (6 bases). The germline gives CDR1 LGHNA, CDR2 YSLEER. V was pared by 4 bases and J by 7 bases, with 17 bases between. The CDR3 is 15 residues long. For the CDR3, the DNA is TGCGCCAGCAGCCGAGAGCCGGGACTCGTAAATGAGCAGTTCTTC. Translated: CASSREPGLVNEQFF.

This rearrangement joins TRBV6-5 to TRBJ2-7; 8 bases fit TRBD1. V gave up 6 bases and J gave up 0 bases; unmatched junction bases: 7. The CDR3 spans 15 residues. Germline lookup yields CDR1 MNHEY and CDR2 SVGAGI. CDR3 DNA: TGTGCCAGCAGAGCCTCGGGACAGGCCTCCTACGAGCAGTACTTC. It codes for CASRASGQASYEQYF.

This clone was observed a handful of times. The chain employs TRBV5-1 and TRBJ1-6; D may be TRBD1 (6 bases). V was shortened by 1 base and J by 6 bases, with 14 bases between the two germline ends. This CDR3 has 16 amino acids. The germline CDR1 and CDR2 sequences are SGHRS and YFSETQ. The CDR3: CASSLYVGRGNSPLHF. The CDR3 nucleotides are TGCGCCAGCAGCTTGTATGTCGGCAGGGGTAATTCACCCCTCCACTTT.

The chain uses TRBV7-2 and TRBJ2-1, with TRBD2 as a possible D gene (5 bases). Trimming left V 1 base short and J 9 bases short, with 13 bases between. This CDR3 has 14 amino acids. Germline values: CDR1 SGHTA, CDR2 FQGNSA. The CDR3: CASSLELGLIEQFF. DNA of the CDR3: TGTGCCAGCAGCTTAGAACTAGGCCTAATTGAGCAGTTCTTC.

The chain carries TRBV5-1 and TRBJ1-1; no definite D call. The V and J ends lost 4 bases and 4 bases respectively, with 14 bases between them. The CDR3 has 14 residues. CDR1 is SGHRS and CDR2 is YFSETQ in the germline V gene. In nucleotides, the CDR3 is TGCGCCAGCAGCGTTGACGGGGAGGGCACTGAAGCTTTCTTT. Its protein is CASSVDGEGTEAFF.

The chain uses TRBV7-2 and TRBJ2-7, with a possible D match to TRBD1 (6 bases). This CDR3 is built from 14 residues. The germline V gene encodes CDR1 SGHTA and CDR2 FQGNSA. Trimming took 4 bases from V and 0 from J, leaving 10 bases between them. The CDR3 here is CASSSGHFSYEQYF. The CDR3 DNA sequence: TGTGCCAGCAGCTCGGGACATTTCTCCTACGAGCAGTACTTC. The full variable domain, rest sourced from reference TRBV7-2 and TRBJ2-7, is GAGVSQSPSNKVTEKGKDVELRCDPISGHTALYWYRQSLGQGLEFLIYFQGNSAPDKSGLPSDRFSAERTGGSVSTLTIQRTQQEDSAVYLCASSSGHFSYEQYFGPGTRLTVT.

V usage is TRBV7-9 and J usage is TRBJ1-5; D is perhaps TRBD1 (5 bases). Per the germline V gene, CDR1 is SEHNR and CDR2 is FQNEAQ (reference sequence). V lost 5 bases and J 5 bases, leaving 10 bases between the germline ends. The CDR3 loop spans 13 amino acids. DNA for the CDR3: TGTGCCAGCAGCCGCCAGGGTGATCAGCCCCAGCATTTT. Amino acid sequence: CASSRQGDQPQHF.

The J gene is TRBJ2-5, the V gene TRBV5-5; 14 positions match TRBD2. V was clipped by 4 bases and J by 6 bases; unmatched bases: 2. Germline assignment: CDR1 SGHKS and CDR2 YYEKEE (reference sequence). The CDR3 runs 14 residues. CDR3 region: CASSGLAGGQTQYF. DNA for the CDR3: TGTGCCAGCAGCGGACTAGCGGGGGGCCAGACCCAGTACTTC. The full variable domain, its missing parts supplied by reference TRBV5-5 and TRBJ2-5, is DAGVTQSPTHLIKTRGQQVTLRCSPISGHKSVSWYQQVLGQGPQFIFQYYEKEERGRGNFPDRFSARQFPNYSSELNVNALLLGDSALYLCASSGLAGGQTQYFGPGTRLLVL.

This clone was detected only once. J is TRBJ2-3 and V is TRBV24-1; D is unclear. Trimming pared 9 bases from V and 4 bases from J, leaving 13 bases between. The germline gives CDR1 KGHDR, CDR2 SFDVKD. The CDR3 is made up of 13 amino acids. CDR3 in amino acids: CATAPRFADTQYF. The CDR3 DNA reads TGTGCCACCGCGCCTCGCTTCGCAGATACGCAGTATTTT.

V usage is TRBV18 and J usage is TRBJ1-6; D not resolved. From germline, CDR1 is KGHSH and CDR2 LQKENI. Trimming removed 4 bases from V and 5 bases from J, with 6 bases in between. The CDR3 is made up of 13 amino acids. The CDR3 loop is CASSRENNSPLHF. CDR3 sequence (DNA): TGTGCCAGCTCACGGGAGAATAATTCACCCCTCCACTTT.

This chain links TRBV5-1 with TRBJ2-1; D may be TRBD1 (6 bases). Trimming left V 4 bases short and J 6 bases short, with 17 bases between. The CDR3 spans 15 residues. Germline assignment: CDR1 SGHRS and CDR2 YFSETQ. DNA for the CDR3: TGCGCCAGCAGCCCCCAAGGACAGTCCGGCAATGAGCAGTTCTTC. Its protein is CASSPQGQSGNEQFF.

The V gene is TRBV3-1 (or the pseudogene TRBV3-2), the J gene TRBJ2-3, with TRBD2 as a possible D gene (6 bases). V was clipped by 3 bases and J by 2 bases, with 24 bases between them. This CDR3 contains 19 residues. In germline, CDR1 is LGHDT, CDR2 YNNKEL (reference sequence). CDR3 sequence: CASSQGGLTGTSFTDTQYF. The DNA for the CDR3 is TGTGCCAGCAGCCAGGGAGGCCTCACCGGGACTTCTTTCACAGATACGCAGTATTTT.

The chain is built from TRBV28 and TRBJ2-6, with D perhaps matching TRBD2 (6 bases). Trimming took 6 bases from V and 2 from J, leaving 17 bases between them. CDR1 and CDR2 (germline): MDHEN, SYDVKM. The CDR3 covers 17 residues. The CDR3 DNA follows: TGTGCCAGCAGCCCAGGATTGGGAGGTACTGGGGCCAACGTCCTGACTTTC. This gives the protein CASSPGLGGTGANVLTF. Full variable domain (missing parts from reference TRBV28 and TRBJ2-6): DVKVTQSSRYLVKRTGEKVFLECVQDMDHENMFWYRQDPGLGLRLIYFSYDVKMKEKGDIPEGYSVSREKKERFSLILESASTNQTSMYLCASSPGLGGTGANVLTFGAGSRLTVL.

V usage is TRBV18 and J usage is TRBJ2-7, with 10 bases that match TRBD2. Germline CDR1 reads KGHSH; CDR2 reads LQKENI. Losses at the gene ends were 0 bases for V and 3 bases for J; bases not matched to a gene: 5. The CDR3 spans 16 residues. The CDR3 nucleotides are TGTGCCAGCTCACCACCAGGTAGCGGGAGGATCTACGAGCAGTACTTC. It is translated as CASSPPGSGRIYEQYF.

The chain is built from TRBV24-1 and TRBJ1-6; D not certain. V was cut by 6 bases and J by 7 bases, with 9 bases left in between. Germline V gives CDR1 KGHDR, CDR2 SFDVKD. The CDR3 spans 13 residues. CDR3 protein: CATSFGGNSPLHF. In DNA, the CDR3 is TGTGCCACCAGTTTCGGCGGGAATTCACCCCTCCACTTT.